This T cell receptor beta chain came from a study of blood T cell repertoires in COVID-19. Study-wide context: Sources were T cells, B-cell-depleted T cells, or PBMCs; the material itself was cDNA or gDNA.

Per the original data handling: Amplifying reference gene primers gave estimates of nucleated cell counts. Profiled with immunoSEQ multiplex PCR; TCRdb holds only in-frame clones, not every one. From that table come the V and J calls and clone size; the DNA was used to work out D and trimming. The data show fewer than 600,000 clones, roughly 90% seen once. Cohorts were assigned according to the clinical history that participants reported. Cohort 3 recovery required two negative PCRs, clearance, or symptom resolution. Germline V gene sequence: CDR1 MNHEY, CDR2 SMNVEV (reference sequence). CDR3 size: 15 residues. J gave up 5 bases and V 5 bases, and 7 bases lay outside the gene matches.

The sequenced sample was PBMCs or T cells enriched from blood (not recorded which). The V gene is TRBV27, the J gene TRBJ2-1, with 9 bases identical to TRBD2. The receptor was derived from a middle-aged woman who had recovered from COVID-19. The CDR3 here is CASSTGTSPDNEQFF. The DNA for the CDR3 is TGTGCCAGCAGTACGGGGACTAGCCCTGACAATGAGCAGTTCTTC.